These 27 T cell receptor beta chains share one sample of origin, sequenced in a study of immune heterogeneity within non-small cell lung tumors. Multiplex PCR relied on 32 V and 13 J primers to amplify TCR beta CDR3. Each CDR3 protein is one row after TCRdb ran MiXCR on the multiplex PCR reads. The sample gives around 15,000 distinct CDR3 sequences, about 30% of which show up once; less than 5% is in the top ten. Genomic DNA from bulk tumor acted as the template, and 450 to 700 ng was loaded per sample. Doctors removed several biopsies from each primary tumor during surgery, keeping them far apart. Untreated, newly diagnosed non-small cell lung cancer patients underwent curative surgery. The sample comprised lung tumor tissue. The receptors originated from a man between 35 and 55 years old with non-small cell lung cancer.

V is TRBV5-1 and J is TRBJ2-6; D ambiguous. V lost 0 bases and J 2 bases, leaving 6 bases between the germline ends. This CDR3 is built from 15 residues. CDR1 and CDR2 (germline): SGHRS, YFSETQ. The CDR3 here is CASSLDNPGANVLTF. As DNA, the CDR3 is TGCGCCAGCAGCTTGGACAACCCTGGGGCCAACGTCCTGACTTTC.

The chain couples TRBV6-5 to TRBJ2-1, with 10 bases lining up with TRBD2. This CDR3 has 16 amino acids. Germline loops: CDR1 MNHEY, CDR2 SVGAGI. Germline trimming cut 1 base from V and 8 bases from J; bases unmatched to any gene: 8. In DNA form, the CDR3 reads TGTGCCAGCAGTTACTTCCCTAGCGGGAGCTTCGATGAGCAGTTCTTC. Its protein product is CASSYFPSGSFDEQFF.

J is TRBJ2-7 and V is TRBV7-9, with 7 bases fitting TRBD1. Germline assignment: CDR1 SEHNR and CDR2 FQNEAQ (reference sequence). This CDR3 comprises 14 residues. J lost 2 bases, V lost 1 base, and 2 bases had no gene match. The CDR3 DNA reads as TGTGCCAGCAGCTTAGAGAGGGGGCCCTACGAGCAGTACTTC. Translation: CASSLERGPYEQYF.

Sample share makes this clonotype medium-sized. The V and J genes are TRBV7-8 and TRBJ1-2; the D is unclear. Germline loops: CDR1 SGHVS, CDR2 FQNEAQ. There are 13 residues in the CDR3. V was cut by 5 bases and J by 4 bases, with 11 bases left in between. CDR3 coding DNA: TGTGCCAGCAGCCAGAGGGATGGCTATGGCTACACCTTC. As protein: CASSQRDGYGYTF.

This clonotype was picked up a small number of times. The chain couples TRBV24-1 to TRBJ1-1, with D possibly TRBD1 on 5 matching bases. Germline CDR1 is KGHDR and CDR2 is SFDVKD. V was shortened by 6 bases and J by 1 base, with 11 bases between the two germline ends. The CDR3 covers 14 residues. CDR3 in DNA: TGTGCCACCAGTTCAGGGTATAGGAACACTGAAGCTTTCTTT. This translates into CATSSGYRNTEAFF.

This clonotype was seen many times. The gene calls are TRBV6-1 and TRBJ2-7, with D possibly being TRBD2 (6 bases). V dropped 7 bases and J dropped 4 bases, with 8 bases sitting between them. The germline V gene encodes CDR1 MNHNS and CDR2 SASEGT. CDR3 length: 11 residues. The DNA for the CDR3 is TGTGCCAGCAAACGGGAGTACGAGCAGTACTTC. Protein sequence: CASKREYEQYF.

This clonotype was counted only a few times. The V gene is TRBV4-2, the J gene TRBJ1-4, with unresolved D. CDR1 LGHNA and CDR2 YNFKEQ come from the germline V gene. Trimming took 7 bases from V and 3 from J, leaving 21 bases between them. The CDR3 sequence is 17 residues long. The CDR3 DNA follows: TGTGCCAGCACCGCAAGAAGGCCCGGCTCATCTAATGAAAAACTGTTTTTT. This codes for CASTARRPGSSNEKLFF.

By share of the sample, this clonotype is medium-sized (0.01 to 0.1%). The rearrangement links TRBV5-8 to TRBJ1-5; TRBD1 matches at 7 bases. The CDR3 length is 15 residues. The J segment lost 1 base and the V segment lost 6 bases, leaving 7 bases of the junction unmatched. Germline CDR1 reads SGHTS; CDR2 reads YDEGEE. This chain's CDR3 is CASTRTGVSNQPQHF. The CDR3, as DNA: TGTGCCAGCACCCGGACAGGAGTGAGCAATCAGCCCCAGCATTTT. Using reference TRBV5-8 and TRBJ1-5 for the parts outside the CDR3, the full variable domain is EAGVTQSPTHLIKTRGQQATLRCSPISGHTSVYWYQQALGLGLQFLLWYDEGEERNRGNFPPRFSGRQFPNYSSELNVNALELEDSALYLCASTRTGVSNQPQHFGDGTRLSIL.

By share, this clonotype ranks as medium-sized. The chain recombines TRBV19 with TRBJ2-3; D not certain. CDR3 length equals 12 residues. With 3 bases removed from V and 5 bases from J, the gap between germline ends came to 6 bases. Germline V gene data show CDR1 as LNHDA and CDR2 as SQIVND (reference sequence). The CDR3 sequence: CASSIGGDTQYF. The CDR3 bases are TGTGCCAGTAGTATCGGCGGAGATACGCAGTATTTT.

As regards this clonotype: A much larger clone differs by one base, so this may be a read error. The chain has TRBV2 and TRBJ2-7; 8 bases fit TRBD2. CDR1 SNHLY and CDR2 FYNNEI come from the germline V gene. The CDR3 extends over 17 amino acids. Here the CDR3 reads CARSESVAGRGSYEQYF. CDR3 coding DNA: TGTGCCAGGAGTGAGTCGGTAGCGGGGAGGGGATCCTACGAGCAGTACTTC.

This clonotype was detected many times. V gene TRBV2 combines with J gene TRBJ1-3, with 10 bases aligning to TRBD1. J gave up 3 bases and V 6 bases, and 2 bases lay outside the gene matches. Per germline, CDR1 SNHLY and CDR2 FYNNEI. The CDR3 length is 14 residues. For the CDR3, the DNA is TGTGCCAGCAGCCGGGACAGGGGTGGAAACACCATATATTTT. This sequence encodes CASSRDRGGNTIYF.

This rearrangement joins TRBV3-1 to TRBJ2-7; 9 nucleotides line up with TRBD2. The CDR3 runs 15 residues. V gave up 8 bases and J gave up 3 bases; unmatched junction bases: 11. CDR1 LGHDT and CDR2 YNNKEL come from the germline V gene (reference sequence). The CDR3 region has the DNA TGTGCCAGCCCCCTGGGTAGCGGGAGAGGCTACGAGCAGTACTTC. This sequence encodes CASPLGSGRGYEQYF.

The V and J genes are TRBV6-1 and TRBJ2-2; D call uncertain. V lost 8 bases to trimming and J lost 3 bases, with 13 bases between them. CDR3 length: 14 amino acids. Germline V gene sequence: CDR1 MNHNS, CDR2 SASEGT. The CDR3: CASLVKPYTGELFF. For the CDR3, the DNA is TGTGCCAGCCTTGTTAAACCGTACACCGGGGAGCTGTTTTTT.

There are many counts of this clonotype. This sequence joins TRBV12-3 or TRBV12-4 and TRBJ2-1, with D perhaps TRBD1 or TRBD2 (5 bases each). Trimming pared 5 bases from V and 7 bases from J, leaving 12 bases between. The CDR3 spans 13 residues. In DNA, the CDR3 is TGTGCCAGCAGTGCCGGGGCCAGGAATGAGCAGTTCTTC. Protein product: CASSAGARNEQFF.

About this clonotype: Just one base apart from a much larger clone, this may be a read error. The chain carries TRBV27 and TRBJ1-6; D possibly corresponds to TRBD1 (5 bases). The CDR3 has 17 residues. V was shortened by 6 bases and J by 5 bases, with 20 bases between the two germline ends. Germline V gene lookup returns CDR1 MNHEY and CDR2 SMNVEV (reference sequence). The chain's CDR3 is CASSPLGGTADNSPLHF. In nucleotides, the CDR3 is TGTGCCAGCAGCCCGCTCGGGGGTACGGCGGATAATTCACCCCTCCACTTT.

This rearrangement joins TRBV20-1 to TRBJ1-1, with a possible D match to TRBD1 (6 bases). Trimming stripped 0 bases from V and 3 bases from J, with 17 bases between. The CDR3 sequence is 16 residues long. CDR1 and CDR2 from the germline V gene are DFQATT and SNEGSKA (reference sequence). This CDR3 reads CSARDSGGASDTEAFF. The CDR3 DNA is TGCAGTGCTAGAGATTCGGGGGGCGCTTCGGACACTGAAGCTTTCTTT.

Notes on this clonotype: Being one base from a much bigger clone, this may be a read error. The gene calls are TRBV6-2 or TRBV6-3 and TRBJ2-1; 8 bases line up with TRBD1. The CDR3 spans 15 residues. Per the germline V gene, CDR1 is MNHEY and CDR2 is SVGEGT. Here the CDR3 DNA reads TGTGCCAGCAGTTCCAGGGGGCGTTTAGACAATAAGCAGTTCTTC. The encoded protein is CASSSRGRLDNKQFF.

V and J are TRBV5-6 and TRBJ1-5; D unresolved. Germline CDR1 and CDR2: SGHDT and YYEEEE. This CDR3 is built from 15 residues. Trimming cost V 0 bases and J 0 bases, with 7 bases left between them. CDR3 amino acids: CASSLAGGSNQPQHF. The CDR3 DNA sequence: TGTGCCAGCAGCTTGGCGGGCGGTAGCAATCAGCCCCAGCATTTT. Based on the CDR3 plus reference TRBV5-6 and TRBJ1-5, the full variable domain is DAGVTQSPTHLIKTRGQQVTLRCSPKSGHDTVSWYQQALGQGPQFIFQYYEEEERQRGNFPDRFSGHQFPNYSSELNVNALLLGDSALYLCASSLAGGSNQPQHFGDGTRLSIL.

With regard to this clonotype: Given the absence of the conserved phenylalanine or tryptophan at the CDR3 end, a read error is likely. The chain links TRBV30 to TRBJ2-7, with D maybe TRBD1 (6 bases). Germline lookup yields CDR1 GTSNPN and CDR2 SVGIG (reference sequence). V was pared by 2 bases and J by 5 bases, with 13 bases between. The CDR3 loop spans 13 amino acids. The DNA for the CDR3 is TGTGCCTGGAGTAAGGGGGTTGGCGACGAGCAGTACTTG. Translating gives CAWSKGVGDEQYL.

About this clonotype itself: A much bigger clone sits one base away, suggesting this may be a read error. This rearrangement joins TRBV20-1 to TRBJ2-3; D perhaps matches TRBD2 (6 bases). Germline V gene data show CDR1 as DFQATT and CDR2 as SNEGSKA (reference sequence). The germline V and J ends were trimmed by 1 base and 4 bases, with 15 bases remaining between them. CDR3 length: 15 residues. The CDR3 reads CSARGGGRRPDTQYF. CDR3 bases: TGCAGTGCTAGAGGTGGAGGGAGGAGGCCAGATACGCAGTATTTT.

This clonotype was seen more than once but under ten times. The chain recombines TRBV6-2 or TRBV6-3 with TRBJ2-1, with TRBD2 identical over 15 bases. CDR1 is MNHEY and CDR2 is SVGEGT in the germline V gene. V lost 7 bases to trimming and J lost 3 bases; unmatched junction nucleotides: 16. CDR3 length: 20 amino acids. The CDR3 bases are TGTGCCAGCACGTATCGGGCCGGGACTAGCGGGAGGACTTACTACAATGAGCAGTTCTTC. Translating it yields CASTYRAGTSGRTYYNEQFF.

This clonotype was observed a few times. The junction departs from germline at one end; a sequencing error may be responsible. CDR3 sequence reads: CVSSQGTGSDDTQYF. Written as DNA, the CDR3 is TGCGTCAGCAGCCAAGGGACAGGTTCTGATGATACGCAGTATTTT. V gene TRBV5-1 combines with J gene TRBJ2-3; 8 bases fit TRBD1. This CDR3 contains 15 residues. CDR1 SGHRS and CDR2 YFSETQ come from the germline V gene.

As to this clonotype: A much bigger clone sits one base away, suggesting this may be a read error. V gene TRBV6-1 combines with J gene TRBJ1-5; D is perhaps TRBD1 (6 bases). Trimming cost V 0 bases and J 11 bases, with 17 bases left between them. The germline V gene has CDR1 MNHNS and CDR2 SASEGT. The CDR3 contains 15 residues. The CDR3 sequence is CASSEAMTGDKSQHF. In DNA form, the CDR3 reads TGTGCCAGCAGTGAAGCGATGACAGGTGACAAGTCCCAGCATTTT.

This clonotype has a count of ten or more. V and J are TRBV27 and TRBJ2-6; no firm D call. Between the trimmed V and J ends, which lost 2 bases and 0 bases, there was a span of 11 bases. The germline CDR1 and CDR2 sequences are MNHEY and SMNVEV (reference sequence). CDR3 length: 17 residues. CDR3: CASSLRLAPSGANVLTF. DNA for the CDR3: TGTGCCAGCAGTTTAAGGCTGGCCCCCTCTGGGGCCAACGTCCTGACTTTC.

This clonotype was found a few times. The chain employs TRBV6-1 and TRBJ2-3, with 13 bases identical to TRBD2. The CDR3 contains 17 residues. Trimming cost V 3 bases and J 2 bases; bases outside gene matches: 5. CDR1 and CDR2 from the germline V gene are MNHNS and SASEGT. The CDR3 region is CASSDGLAGEVTDTQYF. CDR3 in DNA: TGTGCCAGCAGTGACGGACTAGCGGGAGAGGTCACAGATACGCAGTATTTT.

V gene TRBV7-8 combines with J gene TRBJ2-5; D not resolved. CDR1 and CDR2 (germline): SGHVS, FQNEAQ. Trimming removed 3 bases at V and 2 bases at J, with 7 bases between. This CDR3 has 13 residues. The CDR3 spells CASSLTLQETQYF. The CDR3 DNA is TGTGCCAGCAGCTTGACACTACAAGAGACCCAGTACTTC.

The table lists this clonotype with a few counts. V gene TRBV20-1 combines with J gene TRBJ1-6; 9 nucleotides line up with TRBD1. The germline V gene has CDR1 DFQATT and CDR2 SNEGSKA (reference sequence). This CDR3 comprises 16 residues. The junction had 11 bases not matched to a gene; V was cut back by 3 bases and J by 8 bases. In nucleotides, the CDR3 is TGCAGTGCTAGCTACAGGGGGCAAAGTCTACATTCACCCCTCCACTTT. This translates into CSASYRGQSLHSPLHF.